The 18 T cell receptor beta chains below were found in one sample sequenced in a study of technical replicates of blood from a few donors. Here immunoSEQ multiplex PCR was the method, and the copy in TCRdb shows in-frame clones only, minus some. The sample holds 85,000 to 100,000 clones; more than 90% are singletons and the top ten take over 0.2%. Sequenced material: T cells isolated from PBMCs. The receptors come from a human donor in good health.

The chain joins TRBV6-1 to TRBJ2-1; a possible D gene is TRBD1 (6 bases). The CDR3 has 15 amino acids. Germline CDR1 and CDR2: MNHNS and SASEGT. V was trimmed by 2 bases and J by 8 bases, leaving 16 bases between them. CDR3 in DNA: TGTGCCAGCAGTGAATGGGGGCGGCCCCCGGATGAGCAGTTCTTC. It specifies CASSEWGRPPDEQFF.

V is TRBV5-1 and J is TRBJ2-7; D call uncertain. V was clipped by 2 bases and J by 2 bases, with 5 bases between them. The CDR3 is 12 residues long. The germline V gene has CDR1 SGHRS and CDR2 YFSETQ. CDR3 in amino acids: CASSFGAYEQYF. DNA of the CDR3: TGCGCCAGCAGCTTCGGAGCCTACGAGCAGTACTTC.

In the case of this clone: One junction end disagrees with the germline gene, perhaps due to a read error. This chain links TRBV7-2 with TRBJ2-7; 10 positions agree with TRBD2. The germline gives CDR1 SGHTA, CDR2 FQGNSA. The CDR3 has 15 residues. The CDR3 DNA reads TGTGCCAGCAGCCTAGCGGGGGAGGTCTCCTACGAGCAGTACTTC. Amino acids: CASSLAGEVSYEQYF.

This chain joins TRBV5-1 and TRBJ1-4; D unclear. Germline CDR1 and CDR2: SGHRS and YFSETQ. The CDR3 runs 22 residues. The ends were cut back, 0 bases at V and 8 bases at J, with 35 bases in the middle. CDR3: CASSLAPLAPGGGLRDGEKLFF. The CDR3 DNA reads TGCGCCAGCAGCTTGGCCCCCCTCGCGCCGGGAGGCGGGCTCCGAGACGGGGAAAAACTGTTTTTT.

The rearrangement joins TRBV7-9 to TRBJ2-3; tentatively, D is TRBD2 (5 bases). CDR3 size: 11 residues. Trimming left V 5 bases short and J 13 bases short, with 13 bases between. Germline V gene data show CDR1 as SEHNR and CDR2 as FQNEAQ (reference sequence). The CDR3 loop is CASSRTGKEYF. Written as DNA, the CDR3 is TGTGCCAGCAGCAGGACGGGGAAGGAGTATTTT.

V is TRBV7-9 and J is TRBJ2-2; TRBD1 agrees at 10 bases. The CDR3 has 14 amino acids. CDR1 is SEHNR and CDR2 is FQNEAQ in the germline V gene (reference sequence). The V segment lost 11 bases and the J segment 4 bases; nucleotides outside the gene matches: 7. DNA for the CDR3: TGTGCCGCACCGGGACAGGGGCGCACCGGGGAGCTGTTTTTT. Translated: CAAPGQGRTGELFF.

V usage is TRBV5-5 and J usage is TRBJ1-4, with 7 bases that match TRBD1. The CDR3 runs 18 residues. Germline CDR1 reads SGHKS; CDR2 reads YYEKEE (reference sequence). V was clipped by 4 bases and J by 4 bases; unmatched bases: 16. Here the CDR3 reads CASSPGTDQVQGNEKLFF. Written as DNA, the CDR3 is TGTGCCAGCAGCCCAGGGACAGACCAGGTTCAGGGTAATGAAAAACTGTTTTTT.

V and J are TRBV5-1 and TRBJ1-3; D is undetermined. CDR1 and CDR2 (germline): SGHRS, YFSETQ. Trimming shortened V by 1 base and J by 4 bases, and 3 bases separated the two germline ends. The CDR3 extends over 12 amino acids. The DNA of the CDR3 is TGCGCCAGCAGCTTGTCGGGAAACACCATATATTTT. It is translated as CASSLSGNTIYF.

The chain combines TRBV14 with TRBJ2-7; 9 nucleotides match TRBD1. V was pared by 4 bases and J by 0 bases, with 13 bases of the junction left unmatched. The CDR3 covers 18 residues. In germline, CDR1 is SGHDN, CDR2 FVKESK. The CDR3 DNA follows: TGTGCCAGCAGCCCACCCGCGGGACAGGGCCTTTACTCCTACGAGCAGTACTTC. Encoded protein: CASSPPAGQGLYSYEQYF.

The chain is built from TRBV7-9 and TRBJ2-3; 7 positions match TRBD2. V shed 5 bases and J 2 bases; nucleotides not matched to a gene: 7. The CDR3 length is 15 residues. Germline loops: CDR1 SEHNR, CDR2 FQNEAQ (reference sequence). CDR3 coding DNA: TGTGCCAGCAGCCTGACCGGGGGGAACACAGATACGCAGTATTTT. As protein: CASSLTGGNTDTQYF.

The rearrangement links TRBV28 to TRBJ2-5; possibly TRBD1 for D (6 bases). Germline values: CDR1 MDHEN, CDR2 SYDVKM. Trimming removed 3 bases from V and 4 bases from J, with 12 bases in between. The CDR3 is made up of 14 amino acids. The CDR3 DNA sequence: TGTGCCAGCAGTTTCCGGGACACTTTAGAGACCCAGTACTTC. Translated: CASSFRDTLETQYF.

The gene calls are TRBV19 and TRBJ2-6; 7 bases agree with TRBD1. The CDR3 consists of 16 residues. Germline values: CDR1 LNHDA, CDR2 SQIVND (reference sequence). Trimming took 3 bases from V and 1 from J; bases not matched to a gene: 3. The CDR3 nucleotides are TGTGCCAGTAGTATTGGCAGGGGGTCTGGGGCCAACGTCCTGACTTTC. Translation: CASSIGRGSGANVLTF.

The CDR3 loop is CAWGPGVLSYNEQFF. CDR3 bases: TGTGCCTGGGGGCCCGGGGTTCTCTCCTACAATGAGCAGTTCTTC. The V call is TRBV30, the J call TRBJ2-1; D is perhaps TRBD2 (5 bases). CDR3 size: 15 residues. The germline V gene has CDR1 GTSNPN and CDR2 SVGIG (reference sequence). V lost 5 bases and J lost 0, with 14 bases in between.

The V call is TRBV7-9, the J call TRBJ2-5, with a weak D call TRBD1 (6 bases). This CDR3 is built from 15 residues. V was trimmed by 0 bases and J by 2 bases, leaving 10 bases between them. The germline gives CDR1 SEHNR, CDR2 FQNEAQ (reference sequence). The CDR3 coding sequence is TGTGCCAGCAGCTTAGCGCAGGGGAGTCAAGAGACCCAGTACTTC. Protein product: CASSLAQGSQETQYF.

In this sample, this clone turned up once. A read error may account for a junction end that differs from germline. The V and J genes are TRBV7-7 and TRBJ2-3, with 14 positions matching TRBD2. This CDR3 comprises 16 residues. CDR1 is SSHAT, CDR2 FNYEAQ, per germline (reference sequence). CDR3 DNA sequence: TGTGCTAGCAGCCCTGGACTAGCGGGGGGAACAGATACGCAGTATTTT. As protein: CASSPGLAGGTDTQYF.

The CDR3 here is CASSPNRGGDTNQPQHF. The CDR3 DNA reads TGTGCCAGCAGCCCGAACCGTGGGGGGGATACCAATCAGCCCCAGCATTTT. The chain joins TRBV5-8 to TRBJ1-5; tentatively, D is TRBD1 (5 bases). V lost 4 bases to trimming and J lost 3 bases, with 20 bases between them. This CDR3 is built from 17 residues. The V gene's germline CDR1 is SGHTS and CDR2 YDEGEE. Looking up the rest from reference TRBV5-8 and TRBJ1-5 gives the full variable domain: EAGVTQSPTHLIKTRGQQATLRCSPISGHTSVYWYQQALGLGLQFLLWYDEGEERNRGNFPPRFSGRQFPNYSSELNVNALELEDSALYLCASSPNRGGDTNQPQHFGDGTRLSIL.

This rearrangement joins TRBV9 to TRBJ2-1; 11 bases align to TRBD2. The CDR3 sequence is 15 residues long. CDR1 is SGDLS, CDR2 YYNGEE, per germline. Trimming took 1 base from V and 6 from J; bases not matched to a gene: 3. CDR3 bases: TGTGCCAGCAGCGTAACTAGCGGGAGATCCAATGAGCAGTTCTTC. It codes for CASSVTSGRSNEQFF.

The rearrangement links TRBV6-5 to TRBJ2-7, with 8 positions matching TRBD2. This CDR3 has 15 residues. With 2 bases clipped from V and 4 bases from J, the junction kept 7 bases outside the gene matches. The germline V gene has CDR1 MNHEY and CDR2 SVGAGI. CDR3 protein: CASSYVLAGFYEQYF. CDR3 coding DNA: TGTGCCAGCAGTTACGTCCTAGCGGGCTTTTACGAGCAGTACTTC.